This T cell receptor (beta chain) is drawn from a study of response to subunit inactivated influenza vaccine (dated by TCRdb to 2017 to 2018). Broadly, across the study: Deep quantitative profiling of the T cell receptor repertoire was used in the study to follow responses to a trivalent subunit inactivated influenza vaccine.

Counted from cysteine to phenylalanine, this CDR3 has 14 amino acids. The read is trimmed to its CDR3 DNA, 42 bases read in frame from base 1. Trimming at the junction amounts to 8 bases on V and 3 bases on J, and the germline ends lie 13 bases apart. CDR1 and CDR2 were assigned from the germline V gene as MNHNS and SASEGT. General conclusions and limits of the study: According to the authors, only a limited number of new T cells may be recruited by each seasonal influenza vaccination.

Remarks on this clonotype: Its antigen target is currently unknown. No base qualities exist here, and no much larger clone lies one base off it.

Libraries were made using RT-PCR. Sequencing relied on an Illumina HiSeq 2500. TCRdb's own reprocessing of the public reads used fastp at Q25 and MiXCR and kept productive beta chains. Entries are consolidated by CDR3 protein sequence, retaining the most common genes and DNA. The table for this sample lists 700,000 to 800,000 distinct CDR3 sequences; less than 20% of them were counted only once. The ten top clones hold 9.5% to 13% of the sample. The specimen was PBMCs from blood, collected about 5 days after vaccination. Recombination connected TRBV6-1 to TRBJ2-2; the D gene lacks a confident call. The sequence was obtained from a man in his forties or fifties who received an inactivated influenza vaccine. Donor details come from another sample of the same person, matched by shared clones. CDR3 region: CASPPEFHTGELFF. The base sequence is TGTGCCAGCCCACCCGAGTTTCACACCGGGGAGCTGTTTTTT.